This T cell receptor (beta chain) was identified in a study of T cells after somatic rescue of genetic block. Libraries were prepared by immunoSEQ multiplex PCR; TCRdb keeps only in-frame clonotypes and omits some of them. The sample records 68,000 or so clones, 85% to 95% being singletons. The CDR3 is 16 residues long. The V gene's germline CDR1 is MGHDK and CDR2 SYGVNS. Trimming pared 6 bases from V and 6 bases from J, leaving 21 bases between. Sequencing used peripheral blood mononuclear cells (PBMCs). The TCR was taken from a man aged 35 to 55. The rearrangement joins TRBV25-1 to TRBJ1-5; TRBD1 is a possible D gene (5 bases). This chain's CDR3 is CASSPPQEGPSQPQHF. The CDR3 DNA reads TGTGCCAGCAGCCCCCCCCAGGAGGGACCAAGTCAGCCCCAGCATTTT.